The sequence of this T cell receptor (beta chain) was determined in a study of shared clonotypes between healthy human individuals. In the study overall: Plates per donor: three CD4 naive, three CD4 memory, two CD8 naive, one CD8 memory.

Only in-frame clones appear in the TCRdb table, and some are missing; sequencing was by immunoSEQ multiplex PCR. The table lists some 630,000 clones, roughly 78% of them singletons. The CD4+ fraction was divided into a CD45RA+ naive subset and a CD45RA-negative memory subset. Trimming cost V 4 bases and J 6 bases; bases outside gene matches: 9. CDR3 length equals 15 residues. CDR1 LGHNA and CDR2 YNFKEQ come from the germline V gene. The V and J genes are TRBV4-2 and TRBJ1-3; the match to TRBD1 covers 7 bases. The TCR was taken from a woman aged 25-40 years in good health. Input material: memory CD4+ T cells sorted from blood. Stated subset: CD45RA-negative fraction. CDR3 DNA: TGTGCCAGCAGCCCCCAAGACAGGGCGGAAAACACCATATATTTT. Translation: CASSPQDRAENTIYF.